These 27 T cell receptor beta chains share one sample of origin, sequenced in a study of cytomegalovirus exposure and HLA in healthy donors. With 60 Vbeta and 13 Jbeta primers, the PCR was carried out. The method was immunoSEQ multiplex PCR; TCRdb's version includes in-frame clones alone and lacks a portion of them. This sample has more than 150,000 clones, with around 80% found just once. Sequenced material: PBMCs. The receptors were gathered from a male donor in good health and CMV-seronegative.

The gene calls are TRBV6-5 and TRBJ1-2; 8 bases align to TRBD1. Per the germline V gene, CDR1 is MNHEY and CDR2 is SVGAGI. This CDR3 is 14 amino acids long. V lost 3 bases to trimming and J lost 8 bases; unmatched junction nucleotides: 8. CDR3 loop: CASSYQGASKGYTF. Written as DNA, the CDR3 is TGTGCCAGCAGTTATCAGGGGGCTTCTAAGGGCTACACCTTC.

V and J are TRBV6-4 and TRBJ2-3; TRBD2 matches at 8 bases. The germline V gene encodes CDR1 MRHNA and CDR2 SNTAGT. CDR3 length: 13 residues. With 6 bases clipped from V and 2 bases from J, the junction kept 1 base outside the gene matches. The CDR3 DNA reads TGTGCCAGCAGCGGGGGGGCCACAGATACGCAGTATTTT. Translation gives CASSGGATDTQYF.

This clone is labeled medium-sized. The rearrangement joins TRBV5-1 to TRBJ1-5; 9 nucleotides line up with TRBD1. The CDR3 has 15 residues. The V and J ends lost 3 bases and 7 bases, in that order; junction bases with no gene match: 8. Germline lookup yields CDR1 SGHRS and CDR2 YFSETQ. The CDR3 DNA is TGCGCCAGCAGCTATAACAGGGGGCCGGGGCAGCCCCAGCATTTT. Amino acids: CASSYNRGPGQPQHF. The variable domain in full, with the rest retrieved from reference TRBV5-1 and TRBJ1-5, is KAGVTQTPRYLIKTRGQQVTLSCSPISGHRSVSWYQQTPGQGLQFLFEYFSETQRNKGNFPGRFSGRQFSNSRSEMNVSTLELGDSALYLCASSYNRGPGQPQHFGDGTRLSIL.

The chain has TRBV27 and TRBJ2-5, with 7 bases that match TRBD2. CDR1 and CDR2 (germline): MNHEY, SMNVEV (reference sequence). The V segment lost 3 bases and the J segment 2 bases; nucleotides outside the gene matches: 6. The CDR3 sequence is 15 residues long. CDR3 residues: CASSLSSGRQETQYF. The CDR3, as DNA: TGTGCCAGCAGTTTGTCTAGCGGCAGACAAGAGACCCAGTACTTC.

Comments on this clone: Other DNA sequences of this sample code for an identical CDR3. The gene calls are TRBV4-2 and TRBJ1-2; possibly TRBD1 for D (5 bases). Germline V gene sequence: CDR1 LGHNA, CDR2 YNFKEQ. The CDR3 runs to 17 residues. V was pared by 0 bases and J by 1 base, with 15 bases between. DNA for the CDR3: TGTGCCAGCAGCCAAGAGGGGGGGAGGGCGATTAACTATGGCTACACCTTC. Translating it yields CASSQEGGRAINYGYTF.

The chain is built from TRBV6-5 and TRBJ2-5; 8 nucleotides agree with TRBD1. The J call may be incorrect, as the DNA end agrees better with TRBJ2-7. This CDR3 is 13 amino acids long. Germline lookup yields CDR1 MNHEY and CDR2 SVGAGI. CDR3 bases: TGTGCCAGCAGTTACTCGGACAGGGCCGAGCAGTACTTC. Translation: CASSYSDRAEQYF.

The CDR3 sequence is CASSEPRGADEKLFF. Here the CDR3 DNA reads TGTGCCAGCAGTGAGCCCCGGGGGGCGGACGAAAAACTGTTTTTT. The chain is built from TRBV2 and TRBJ1-4, with D maybe TRBD1 (6 bases). V lost 3 bases and J 8 bases, leaving 16 bases between the germline ends. The CDR3 contains 15 residues. Germline CDR1 and CDR2: SNHLY and FYNNEI.

The chain is built from TRBV15 and TRBJ1-4; D not certain. From germline, CDR1 is LNHNV and CDR2 YYDKDF (reference sequence). The V end lost 3 bases, the J end lost 4 bases, and 15 bases lay between the germline ends. CDR3 length: 16 residues. The CDR3 reads CATSRKILASNEKLFF. DNA of the CDR3: TGTGCCACCAGCAGGAAGATCCTTGCGAGTAATGAAAAACTGTTTTTT.

The rearrangement uses TRBV5-1 and TRBJ2-5; TRBD1 matches 10 bases. Unmatched junction bases numbered 5, after V lost 4 bases and J lost 2 bases. Germline V gives CDR1 SGHRS, CDR2 YFSETQ. CDR3 size: 15 residues. This CDR3 reads CASSTGQGGQETQYF. CDR3 DNA: TGCGCCAGCAGCACTGGACAGGGGGGGCAAGAGACCCAGTACTTC.

The gene calls are TRBV4-3 and TRBJ2-1; 10 nucleotides match TRBD1. The ends lost 4 bases at V and 8 bases at J; junction bases unmatched: 11. The CDR3 is made up of 16 amino acids. Germline loops: CDR1 LGHNA, CDR2 YSLEER. The CDR3 sequence: CASSRGPGQGLHEQFF. CDR3 in DNA: TGCGCCAGCAGCCGAGGTCCGGGACAGGGGTTACATGAGCAGTTCTTC.

CDR3 coding DNA: TGTGCCAGCAGCTTAGGGGGGGGCCATCAGCCCCAGCATTTT. This translates into CASSLGGGHQPQHF. The genes are TRBV7-6 and TRBJ1-5; a weak D match, TRBD1 (6 bases). V was clipped by 1 base and J by 5 bases, with 9 bases between them. CDR3 size: 14 residues. From germline, CDR1 is SGHVS and CDR2 FNYEAQ.

The chain links TRBV10-3 to TRBJ2-1; perhaps TRBD2 as D (6 bases). V was pared by 1 base and J by 9 bases, with 10 bases between. Germline lookup yields CDR1 ENHRY and CDR2 SYGVKD. CDR3 length: 13 residues. The CDR3 loop reads CAISEWAGREQFF. The CDR3 bases are TGTGCCATCAGTGAGTGGGCGGGGCGTGAGCAGTTCTTC.

The rearrangement uses TRBV5-6 and TRBJ1-2; D perhaps matches TRBD1 (5 bases). V was clipped by 8 bases and J by 8 bases, with 13 bases between them. CDR1 and CDR2 from the germline V gene are SGHDT and YYEEEE. The CDR3 has 11 amino acids. The CDR3 DNA sequence: TGTGCCAGTTCCAGGGTACTCGGCTACACCTTC. It yields the protein CASSRVLGYTF.

The chain uses TRBV27 and TRBJ2-1, with 8 bases aligning to TRBD2. This CDR3 comprises 14 residues. CDR1 is MNHEY, CDR2 SMNVEV, per germline (reference sequence). Trimming at V came to 5 bases and at J to 10 bases, leaving 10 bases not matched to a gene. The CDR3 here is CASSPGAGGREQFF. CDR3 in DNA: TGTGCCAGCAGTCCTGGGGCGGGGGGTAGGGAGCAGTTCTTC.

The V and J genes are TRBV11-3 and TRBJ1-5, with TRBD1 matching 8 bases. Losses at the gene ends were 7 bases for V and 6 bases for J; bases not matched to a gene: 17. This CDR3 is built from 17 residues. Germline V gene data show CDR1 as SGHNT and CDR2 as YENEEA. The CDR3: CASTLGRRTGSVQPQHF. In nucleotides, the CDR3 is TGTGCCAGCACCCTTGGGCGAAGGACAGGGTCGGTTCAGCCCCAGCATTTT.

This rearrangement joins TRBV10-3 to TRBJ1-1; D gene ambiguous. V was clipped by 4 bases and J by 7 bases, with 10 bases between them. In germline, CDR1 is ENHRY, CDR2 SYGVKD. The CDR3 spans 12 residues. In nucleotides, the CDR3 is TGTGCCATCAGTGCTTTCGGAGATGAAGCTTTCTTT. This encodes CAISAFGDEAFF.

The chain couples TRBV5-4 to TRBJ2-5, with 7 bases fitting TRBD1. Germline CDR1 reads SGHNT; CDR2 reads YYREEE (reference sequence). The CDR3 length is 15 residues. With V trimmed by 0 bases and J by 4 bases, 6 bases remained unmatched. The CDR3 reads CASSLGQGRPETQYF. CDR3 DNA sequence: TGTGCCAGCAGCTTGGGACAGGGTCGACCAGAGACCCAGTACTTC.

The V gene is TRBV27, the J gene TRBJ2-7; D is unclear. V gave up 2 bases and J gave up 6 bases, with 8 bases separating them. The CDR3 contains 12 residues. Germline values: CDR1 MNHEY, CDR2 SMNVEV (reference sequence). The CDR3: CASSLASGEQYF. CDR3 coding DNA: TGTGCCAGCAGTTTAGCCAGTGGCGAGCAGTACTTC.

The chain is built from TRBV5-4 and TRBJ1-1, with D possibly being TRBD1 (6 bases). Trimming took 5 bases from V and 2 from J, leaving 13 bases between them. This CDR3 has 14 residues. The germline gives CDR1 SGHNT, CDR2 YYREEE (reference sequence). In DNA, the CDR3 is TGTGCCAGCAGTCCCGGGACATCCAACACTGAAGCTTTCTTT. Its protein is CASSPGTSNTEAFF. Full variable domain (rest looked up from reference TRBV5-4 and TRBJ1-1): ETGVTQSPTHLIKTRGQQVTLRCSSQSGHNTVSWYQQALGQGPQFIFQYYREEENGRGNFPPRFSGLQFPNYSSELNVNALELDDSALYLCASSPGTSNTEAFFGQGTRLTVV.

CDR3 residues: CASTTGTVQKLFF. The CDR3 DNA reads TGTGCCAGCACCACCGGGACAGTCCAAAAACTGTTTTTT. This sequence joins TRBV28 and TRBJ1-4, with TRBD1 matching 7 bases. The CDR3 is made up of 13 amino acids. V dropped 7 bases and J dropped 9; count of bases not matched to a gene: 8. Germline V gives CDR1 MDHEN, CDR2 SYDVKM.

The table lists this clone with a few counts. The chain couples TRBV5-1 to TRBJ2-1; no clear D gene. CDR1 and CDR2 from the germline V gene are SGHRS and YFSETQ. Deletions cut 0 bases from V and 4 bases from J, with 11 bases between. The CDR3 has 15 residues. Here the CDR3 reads CASSLGEVGYNEQFF. The CDR3 DNA is TGCGCCAGCAGCTTGGGTGAGGTCGGTTACAATGAGCAGTTCTTC.

The rearrangement uses TRBV6-1 and TRBJ1-2, with D possibly being TRBD1 (6 bases). Trimming stripped 7 bases from V and 8 bases from J, with 23 bases between. The CDR3 length is 15 residues. Germline CDR1 reads MNHNS; CDR2 reads SASEGT. In DNA, the CDR3 is TGTGCCAGCACCTGGGGGGCAGCGGGGGAGGAGGGCTACACCTTC. Translation: CASTWGAAGEEGYTF.

The chain is built from TRBV5-4 and TRBJ2-5, with 8 bases identical to TRBD2. The J call is uncertain, as TRBJ2-7 better fits the DNA end. Per germline, CDR1 SGHNT and CDR2 YYREEE (reference sequence). The CDR3 length is 14 residues. This CDR3 reads CASSLGAGGYEQYF. Here the CDR3 DNA reads TGTGCCAGCAGCTTAGGGGCGGGGGGCTACGAGCAGTACTTC.

The V call is TRBV6-6, the J call TRBJ2-2, with D perhaps matching TRBD2 (5 bases). Deletions cut 2 bases from V and 6 bases from J, with 16 bases between. Germline CDR1 is MNHNY and CDR2 is SVGAGI (reference sequence). The CDR3 sequence is 16 residues long. CDR3 residues: CASSYNGVAMAGELFF. For the CDR3, the DNA is TGTGCCAGCAGTTACAACGGGGTCGCCATGGCCGGGGAGCTGTTTTTT.

The chain employs TRBV7-6 and TRBJ2-1, with D possibly TRBD1 on 6 matching bases. Germline loops: CDR1 SGHVS, CDR2 FNYEAQ. Trimming removed 1 base at V and 10 bases at J, with 11 bases between. This CDR3 contains 13 residues. The CDR3 protein is CASSLDREREQFF. CDR3 bases: TGTGCCAGCAGCTTAGACAGGGAAAGGGAGCAGTTCTTC.

The V gene is TRBV28, the J gene TRBJ1-2, with a possible D match to TRBD1 (6 bases). The V and J ends lost 4 bases and 4 bases respectively, with 13 bases between them. Looked up from germline, CDR1 is MDHEN and CDR2 is SYDVKM. The CDR3 is made up of 14 amino acids. The CDR3 loop is CASSSEQGSYGYTF. CDR3 in DNA: TGTGCCAGCAGTTCAGAACAGGGCTCCTATGGCTACACCTTC.

This chain joins TRBV7-2 and TRBJ2-3, with D perhaps TRBD2 (6 bases). CDR1 SGHTA and CDR2 FQGNSA come from the germline V gene. The CDR3 is made up of 15 amino acids. With 1 base removed from V and 6 bases from J, the gap between germline ends came to 14 bases. CDR3: CASSLGLGGADTQYF. The CDR3 DNA follows: TGTGCCAGCAGCTTAGGACTAGGAGGGGCTGATACGCAGTATTTT.